One and the same sample provided the 19 T cell receptor beta chains below, sequenced in a study of blood T cell repertoires in COVID-19. Sequencing was performed with immunoSEQ multiplex PCR; in TCRdb, only in-frame clones are kept and a portion is missing. The table lists some 290,000 clones, about 88% of them singletons. The sequenced material came from peripheral blood. Receptors were obtained from a man aged 18 to 30 with active or convalescent COVID-19.

V and J are TRBV29-1 and TRBJ2-5, with D possibly matching TRBD2 (6 bases). The ends were cut back, 1 base at V and 4 bases at J, with 7 bases in the middle. The germline V gene encodes CDR1 SQVTM and CDR2 ANQGSEA. This CDR3 is built from 12 residues. The CDR3 loop is CSVEVGGETQYF. As DNA, the CDR3 is TGCAGCGTTGAAGTGGGGGGAGAGACCCAGTACTTC.

This chain joins TRBV30 and TRBJ2-5, with D unresolved. V gave up 1 base and J gave up 0 bases, with 6 bases separating them. CDR3 size: 13 residues. The germline CDR1 and CDR2 sequences are GTSNPN and SVGIG (reference sequence). The CDR3 nucleotides are TGTGCCTGGAGTGGGCGGTACCAAGAGACCCAGTACTTC. Translated, it gives CAWSGRYQETQYF.

The V call is TRBV6-5, the J call TRBJ2-3, with TRBD2 identical over 8 bases. Looked up from germline, CDR1 is MNHEY and CDR2 is SVGAGI. The CDR3 runs to 15 residues. Trimming removed 4 bases from V and 0 bases from J; junction bases left unmatched: 3. The CDR3 bases are TGTGCCAGCAGTTTTAGCGGGGTTAGCACAGATACGCAGTATTTT. It yields the protein CASSFSGVSTDTQYF.

The chain carries TRBV10-3 and TRBJ2-2, with D tentatively TRBD2 (7 bases). The CDR3 has 15 amino acids. Germline CDR1 is ENHRY and CDR2 is SYGVKD. Trimming stripped 8 bases from V and 0 bases from J, with 13 bases between. The CDR3 is CAIGGGRPNTGELFF. The DNA of the CDR3 is TGTGCCATCGGCGGGGGCAGACCGAACACCGGGGAGCTGTTTTTT.

The chain employs TRBV5-1 and TRBJ1-6; 10 bases align to TRBD1. With V trimmed by 5 bases and J by 6 bases, 5 bases remained unmatched. CDR1 is SGHRS, CDR2 YFSETQ, per germline. There are 15 residues in the CDR3. The CDR3 spells CASSPGQGGNSPLHF. For the CDR3, the DNA is TGCGCCAGCAGTCCCGGACAGGGGGGTAATTCACCCCTCCACTTT.

The chain joins TRBV7-2 to TRBJ2-6; D is unresolved. Trimming left V 2 bases short and J 3 bases short, with 11 bases between. The length of the CDR3 is 16 residues. The germline V gene has CDR1 SGHTA and CDR2 FQGNSA. The CDR3, as DNA: TGTGCCAGCAGCTTATTAATGGGCTTTGGGGCCAACGTCCTGACTTTC. Protein product: CASSLLMGFGANVLTF.

As to this clone: Additional DNA sequences in this sample encode the identical CDR3. This chain links TRBV28 with TRBJ1-2, with a weak D call TRBD1 (6 bases). Germline V gene data show CDR1 as MDHEN and CDR2 as SYDVKM. CDR3 length: 14 amino acids. The V gene lost 1 base and the J gene lost 5 bases, with 11 bases spanning the gap. DNA for the CDR3: TGTGCCAGCAGTTTATCGGACAGAGGGTATGGCTACACCTTC. Translating gives CASSLSDRGYGYTF.

This clone was found once. The rearrangement joins TRBV30 to TRBJ1-1; unclear D gene. V was pared by 5 bases and J by 5 bases, with 18 bases between. Germline V gene sequence: CDR1 GTSNPN, CDR2 SVGIG (reference sequence). The CDR3 totals 14 residues. CDR3 DNA: TGTGCCTGGGCCCTTCCACCAGCTAGGACTGAAGCTTTCTTT. Its protein is CAWALPPARTEAFF.

The chain recombines TRBV27 with TRBJ1-6; no reliable D call. This CDR3 contains 13 residues. Trimming removed 6 bases at V and 1 base at J, with 4 bases between. Per germline, CDR1 MNHEY and CDR2 SMNVEV (reference sequence). CDR3 protein: CASSMSYNSPLHF. The CDR3 coding sequence is TGTGCCAGCAGCATGTCCTATAATTCACCCCTCCACTTT.

This sequence joins TRBV9 and TRBJ1-6, with 10 bases lining up with TRBD1. The trim removed 0 bases at V and 9 bases at J, leaving 3 bases unmatched. Germline V gene lookup returns CDR1 SGDLS and CDR2 YYNGEE. CDR3 size: 15 residues. This CDR3 is CASSVGTGGSSPLHF. In DNA form, the CDR3 reads TGTGCCAGCAGCGTAGGGACAGGGGGTTCTTCACCCCTCCACTTT. The entire variable domain, with the rest obtained from reference TRBV9 and TRBJ1-6, is as follows: DSGVTQTPKHLITATGQRVTLRCSPRSGDLSVYWYQQSLDQGLQFLIQYYNGEERAKGNILERFSAQQFPDLHSELNLSSLELGDSALYFCASSVGTGGSSPLHFGNGTRLTVT.

This clone was found a few times. V is TRBV27 and J is TRBJ2-1, with a tentative D call TRBD2 (6 bases). The V gene's germline CDR1 is MNHEY and CDR2 SMNVEV (reference sequence). V shed 5 bases and J shed 2 bases, with 13 bases lying between them. The CDR3 spans 15 residues. This CDR3 reads CASSPPGGPYNEQFF. The CDR3 nucleotides read TGTGCCAGCAGTCCCCCCGGGGGTCCCTACAATGAGCAGTTCTTC.

CDR3 sequence (DNA): TGCAGCGTTAGCGACAGAAACTATGGCTACACCTTC. It encodes CSVSDRNYGYTF. The rearrangement joins TRBV29-1 to TRBJ1-2, with D possibly being TRBD1 (5 bases). The V gene's germline CDR1 is SQVTM and CDR2 ANQGSEA. V was pared by 5 bases and J by 2 bases, with 9 bases between. The CDR3 is made up of 12 amino acids.

The chain recombines TRBV5-1 with TRBJ1-2, with D unclear. The ends were cut back, 4 bases at V and 6 bases at J, with 10 bases in the middle. CDR1 and CDR2 (germline): SGHRS, YFSETQ. This CDR3 contains 12 residues. CDR3 sequence reads: CASSPSSDGYTF. The CDR3 nucleotides are TGCGCCAGCAGCCCCTCCTCGGATGGCTACACCTTC. Drawing the rest from reference TRBV5-1 and TRBJ1-2, the complete variable domain is KAGVTQTPRYLIKTRGQQVTLSCSPISGHRSVSWYQQTPGQGLQFLFEYFSETQRNKGNFPGRFSGRQFSNSRSEMNVSTLELGDSALYLCASSPSSDGYTFGSGTRLTVV.

The V and J genes are TRBV14 and TRBJ1-2, with 9 bases lining up with TRBD1. This CDR3 spans 13 amino acids. The V and J ends lost 4 bases and 8 bases, in that order; junction bases with no gene match: 5. Germline V gene data show CDR1 as SGHDN and CDR2 as FVKESK. The DNA for the CDR3 is TGTGCCAGCAGCCTCCGGACAGGGGACGGCTACACCTTC. It translates to CASSLRTGDGYTF.

The rearrangement joins TRBV5-4 to TRBJ2-7, with TRBD2 as a possible D gene (6 bases). This CDR3 contains 14 residues. Trimming removed 1 base from V and 4 bases from J, with 12 bases in between. Germline CDR1 SGHNT, CDR2 YYREEE (reference sequence). In DNA, the CDR3 is TGTGCCAGCAGCTTGCGGGGGTCCATTTACGAGCAGTACTTC. This sequence encodes CASSLRGSIYEQYF.

This rearrangement joins TRBV27 to TRBJ1-2; D gene unclear. Germline CDR1 is MNHEY and CDR2 is SMNVEV (reference sequence). CDR3 length: 13 residues. Trimming pared 7 bases from V and 2 bases from J, leaving 11 bases between. CDR3 DNA: TGTGCCAGCACCTCGGGAGGGAACTATGGCTACACCTTC. It yields the protein CASTSGGNYGYTF.

The chain combines TRBV11-2 with TRBJ1-4; no reliable D call. Per germline, CDR1 SGHAT and CDR2 FQNNGV. The CDR3 contains 16 residues. Trimming removed 4 bases from V and 3 bases from J, with 15 bases in between. The CDR3 spells CASSSTAATPNEKLFF. As DNA, the CDR3 is TGTGCCAGCAGCTCCACTGCCGCGACTCCTAATGAAAAACTGTTTTTT. The full variable domain, in which reference TRBV11-2 and TRBJ1-4 provide the parts outside the CDR3, is EAGVAQSPRYKIIEKRQSVAFWCNPISGHATLYWYQQILGQGPKLLIQFQNNGVVDDSQLPKDRFSAERLKGVDSTLKIQPAKLEDSAVYLCASSSTAATPNEKLFFGSGTQLSVL.

V and J are TRBV6-5 and TRBJ2-7; 7 bases align to TRBD1. The J segment lost 5 bases and the V segment lost 6 bases, leaving 1 base of the junction unmatched. This CDR3 has 11 residues. From germline, CDR1 is MNHEY and CDR2 SVGAGI. CDR3 sequence: CASRRGHEQYF. Written as DNA, the CDR3 is TGTGCCAGCAGGAGGGGGCACGAGCAGTACTTC.

This rearrangement joins TRBV7-2 to TRBJ1-6; D gene unclear. CDR3 length equals 14 residues. Germline loops: CDR1 SGHTA, CDR2 FQGNSA. Trimming removed 5 bases from V and 11 bases from J, with 16 bases in between. For the CDR3, the DNA is TGTGCCAGCAGCCAATCCGGAGGTTGGACACCCCTCCACTTT. It specifies CASSQSGGWTPLHF.